The clone carrying this TCR beta chain was seen many times. No antigen is known for it. The patients, who ranged from 18 to 65 in age, presented with newly diagnosed hyperthyroidism lasting under 2 months. In making diagnoses, clinical symptoms, serum thyroxine and TRAb, thyroid ultrasound and orbital computed tomography were all used. The data are from a study of T cells in Graves' hyperthyroidism and ophthalmopathy. Study-wide background: Peripheral blood sampling occurred at initial diagnosis, before any treatment. Findings and limits, study-wide: A model of 13 V-J pairs discriminated ophthalmopathy from stable hyperthyroidism.

TCR beta CDR3 regions were amplified from RNA. Primed by the HTBI set, a first-round RT-PCR was run on the TCR CDR3. Each CDR3 protein gets one entry after TCRdb re-called the multiplex PCR reads with MiXCR. Altogether about 350,000 distinct CDR3 sequences are present, approximately 14% being singletons, with the ten largest covering 20% to 25%. The sequence came from a woman between 25 and 40 years old with Graves' hyperthyroidism. Material: blood.

In nucleotides, the CDR3 is TGTGCCAGCACGGACAGGGGAATTGGCGGCTACACCTTC. Translating it yields CASTDRGIGGYTF. The genes are TRBV27 and TRBJ1-2; 9 nucleotides match TRBD1. The CDR3 sequence is 13 residues long. Germline CDR1 and CDR2: MNHEY and SMNVEV (reference sequence). The V and J ends lost 7 bases and 8 bases, in that order; junction bases with no gene match: 8.